This is a list of T cell receptor beta chains from one sample in a study of cytomegalovirus exposure and HLA in healthy donors. The protocol was immunoSEQ multiplex PCR, while the TCRdb copy is restricted to in-frame clones and leaves out a portion. The sample carries about 130,000 clones, 70% to 75% recorded once. The sequenced sample consisted of PBMCs. Every receptor here comes from a man aged 30 to 39 in good health and CMV-seronegative. The CDR3 runs from the conserved cysteine through the conserved F or W. Fields, in order: CDR3 DNA, CDR3 protein, V gene, D gene, J gene, clone size. D genes are given only for firm matches. Not all rows give a size; the values are once, few, many and, for expanded clones, a class.

TGTGCCAGCAGCACCGGGACTAGGGAGACCCAGTACTTC,CASSTGTRETQYF,TRBV5-5,TRBD2,TRBJ2-5,few
TGCGCCAGCAGCTTCATTGTCCAAGAGACCCAGTACTTC,CASSFIVQETQYF,TRBV5-1,NA,TRBJ2-5,few
TGTGCCAGCAGCCGACAGAGAGAAGAGGAAAAACTGTTTTTT,CASSRQREEEKLFF,TRBV6-1,NA,TRBJ1-4,NA
TGTGCGTGGGGGACAGACCCCTACTCTGGAAACACCATATATTTT,CAWGTDPYSGNTIYF,TRBV10-3,TRBD1,TRBJ1-3,once
TGTGCCTGGAAACTCAACGCTGAAGCTTTCTTT,CAWKLNAEAFF,TRBV30,NA,TRBJ1-1,NA
TGTGCCAGCAGTGAGGGGCAGGGGGCTTACGAGCAGTACTTC,CASSEGQGAYEQYF,TRBV6-1,TRBD1,TRBJ2-7,few
TGCGCCAGCAGCCACCCCGCGGTGAGTGGGTCTGAAGCTTTCTTT,CASSHPAVSGSEAFF,TRBV4-1,NA,TRBJ1-1,NA
TGTGCCAGCAGCTTAACGGTTCAAGAGACCCAGTACTTC,CASSLTVQETQYF,TRBV7-8,NA,TRBJ2-5,NA
TGTGCCAGCAGTTTGAACCAATACTTTAGACAGGGAAACACCGGGGAGCTGTTTTTT,CASSLNQYFRQGNTGELFF,TRBV28,TRBD1,TRBJ2-2,NA
TGTGCCAGCAGCCCTTGGAGACGGGCGGGGGATGGCTACACCTTC,CASSPWRRAGDGYTF,TRBV13,NA,TRBJ1-2,NA
TGTGCCAGCAGCTCCGGGACTAGCGGGGGGGCGAACACCGGGGAGCTGTTTTTT,CASSSGTSGGANTGELFF,TRBV5-4,TRBD2,TRBJ2-2,few
TGTGCCAGCAGCCAAGATAGGCAGGGGCCGGGGCAGCCCCAGCATTTT,CASSQDRQGPGQPQHF,TRBV14,NA,TRBJ1-5,NA
TGTGCCAGCAGTCACCAGGCGGGAGAGAACTACGAGCAGTACTTC,CASSHQAGENYEQYF,TRBV28,TRBD2,TRBJ2-7,NA
TGTGCCAGCAGTGTGGGTGGGACTCCTACCTACAATGAGCAGTTCTTC,CASSVGGTPTYNEQFF,TRBV28,NA,TRBJ2-1,NA
TGTGCCAGCAGTTACTCGGAGGATCAGCCCCAGCATTTT,CASSYSEDQPQHF,TRBV6-6,NA,TRBJ1-5,NA
TGTGCCAGCAGTGGAACAGCGAACACCGGGGAGCTGTTTTTT,CASSGTANTGELFF,TRBV9,NA,TRBJ2-2,NA
TGCGCCAGCAGCTCGTCGAGGGCTAGCGGGGCTATCTTTGGGGCCAACGTCCTGACTTTC,CASSSSRASGAIFGANVLTF,TRBV5-1,TRBD2,TRBJ2-6,NA
TGTGCCAGCAGCTCCGGAGTAGCCAAAAACATTCAGTACTTC,CASSSGVAKNIQYF,TRBV5-4,NA,TRBJ2-4,NA
TGTGCCAGCAGTCAAAGACAGAATTACGAGCAGTACTTC,CASSQRQNYEQYF,TRBV6-1,NA,TRBJ2-7,NA
TGCGCCAGCAGCCAAGAATTGAGGCAGCCCCAGCATTTT,CASSQELRQPQHF,TRBV4-3,NA,TRBJ1-5,once
TGTGCCAGCAGCGCAAGTGGACAGGGAAGGGCTTTCTTT,CASSASGQGRAFF,TRBV7-9,TRBD1,TRBJ1-1,NA
TGTGCCAGCAGCCCCTGGCGAGGATCCGGCGATACGCAGTATTTT,CASSPWRGSGDTQYF,TRBV5-4,NA,TRBJ2-3,NA
TGTGCCTGGATGGGGCGGCGCAATTCCCCCCTCCACTTT,CAWMGRRNSPLHF,TRBV30,NA,TRBJ1-6,NA
TGTGCCAGCAGTTCAACGGGACTAGCGGGCAAAGAGACCCAGTACTTC,CASSSTGLAGKETQYF,TRBV5-6,TRBD2,TRBJ2-5,NA
TGTGCCAGCAGCGGCACAGGGCGCCGCTACACCTTC,CASSGTGRRYTF,TRBV7-6,NA,TRBJ1-2,NA
TGTGCCAGCAGTTACTTGGGGCCGACCTACAATGAGCAGTTCTTC,CASSYLGPTYNEQFF,TRBV6-6,NA,TRBJ2-1,NA
TGCGCCAGCAGCCAAGATTCGACTTTAAATGAGCAGTTCTTC,CASSQDSTLNEQFF,TRBV4-3,NA,TRBJ2-1,NA
TGTGCCAGCGAATTACTCCAATTGACAGGGGTAACGGAGCAGTACTTC,CASELLQLTGVTEQYF,TRBV13,TRBD1,TRBJ2-7,NA
TGTGCCAGTAGTACTTCGGGACTATTAGGCACAGATACGCAGTATTTT,CASSTSGLLGTDTQYF,TRBV19,TRBD2,TRBJ2-3,NA
TGTGCCAGCAGTGAAGGGACTAGTAGGGGTGTGGTGTGGGAGACCCAGTACTTC,CASSEGTSRGVVWETQYF,TRBV6-1,TRBD2,TRBJ2-5,NA
TGTGCCAGCAGTCTAACGGACATTTCTGGAAACACCATATATTTT,CASSLTDISGNTIYF,TRBV7-6,NA,TRBJ1-3,NA
TGCAGTGCTAGTCTAGCCGAGACCCAGTACTTC,CSASLAETQYF,TRBV20-1,NA,TRBJ2-5,few
TGCAGCGTAGGACAGGGGGCCGGTCAGCCCCAGCATTTT,CSVGQGAGQPQHF,TRBV29-1,TRBD1,TRBJ1-5,few
TGTGCCAGCAGCTTGGTCCATATTAGGGACAGTTCCTACGAGCAGTACTTC,CASSLVHIRDSSYEQYF,TRBV5-7,TRBD1,TRBJ2-7,NA
TGCGCCAGCAGCTGGAGCCCGGGAAAAGAAAAACTGTTTTTT,CASSWSPGKEKLFF,TRBV5-1,NA,TRBJ1-4,NA
TGCGCCAGCAGCTTATCTGGACTAGAGGACGAGCAGTACTTC,CASSLSGLEDEQYF,TRBV5-1,TRBD2,TRBJ2-7,once
TGTGCCAGCAGCCCAGGGGGGACGGAGACCCAGTACTTC,CASSPGGTETQYF,TRBV28,NA,TRBJ2-5,NA
TGCGCCAGCAGCCCCATAGACAGCTATGGCTACACCTTC,CASSPIDSYGYTF,TRBV5-1,NA,TRBJ1-2,few
TGTGCCAGCAGCGTGAGTCTAGCGGGAGGGTCGGGTACCGGGGAGCTGTTTTTT,CASSVSLAGGSGTGELFF,TRBV9,TRBD2,TRBJ2-2,NA
TGTGCCAGCAGCCTTGGGGGGGCCTCCTACAATGAGCAGTTCTTC,CASSLGGASYNEQFF,TRBV28,NA,TRBJ2-1,NA
TGTGCCAGCAGTGAAAGGTTAGGGGTGGAGGGCTACACCTTC,CASSERLGVEGYTF,TRBV6-1,NA,TRBJ1-2,NA
TGTGCCAGCAAAACCCACAGGGGGCCCCTTGAAGCTTTCTTT,CASKTHRGPLEAFF,TRBV19,TRBD1,TRBJ1-1,NA
TGCGCCAGCAGCCACGGGATGACTAGCGGGAACGAGCAGTACTTC,CASSHGMTSGNEQYF,TRBV4-1,TRBD2,TRBJ2-7,once